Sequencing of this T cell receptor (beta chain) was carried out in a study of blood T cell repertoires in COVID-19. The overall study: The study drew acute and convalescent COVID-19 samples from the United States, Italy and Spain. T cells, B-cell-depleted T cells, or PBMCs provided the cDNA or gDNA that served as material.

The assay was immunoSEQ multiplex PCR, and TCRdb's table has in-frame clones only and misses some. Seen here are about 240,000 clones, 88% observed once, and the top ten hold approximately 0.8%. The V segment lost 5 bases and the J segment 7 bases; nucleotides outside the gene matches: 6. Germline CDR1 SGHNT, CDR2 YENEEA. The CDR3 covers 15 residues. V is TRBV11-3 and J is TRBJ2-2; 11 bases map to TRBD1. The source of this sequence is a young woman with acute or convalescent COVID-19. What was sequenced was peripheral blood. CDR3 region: CASSPRTGGIGELFF. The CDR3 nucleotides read TGTGCCAGCAGCCCACGGACAGGGGGCATCGGGGAGCTGTTTTTT. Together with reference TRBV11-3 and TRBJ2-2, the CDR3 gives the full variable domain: EAGVVQSPRYKIIEKKQPVAFWCNPISGHNTLYWYLQNLGQGPELLIRYENEEAVDDSQLPKDRFSAERLKGVDSTLKIQPAELGDSAVYLCASSPRTGGIGELFFGEGSRLTVL.